This is a list of T cell receptor beta chains from one sample in a study of shared clonotypes between healthy human individuals. Data came from immunoSEQ multiplex PCR; TCRdb stores just in-frame clones and leaves some out. The sample carries roughly 2.4 million clones, approximately 95% recorded once. Material for sequencing was naive CD4+ T cells sorted from blood. These TCRs come from a man between 18 and 29 years old in good health. The CDR3 runs from the conserved cysteine through the conserved F or W. The D gene is left open where the match is weak. Clone size is not always given. Where it is, it says once, few, many or a class for expanded clones.

clone size	V gene	D gene	J gene	CDR3 DNA	CDR3 protein
NA	TRBV11-2	NA	TRBJ2-2	TGTGCCAGCAGCAAGCCGGGGACCGGGGAGCTGTTTTTT	CASSKPGTGELFF
NA	TRBV14	TRBD2	TRBJ2-7	TGTGCCAGCAGCCTACTAGGGACTACTTACGAGCAGTACTTC	CASSLLGTTYEQYF
NA	TRBV18	NA	TRBJ1-6	TGTGCCAGCTCACCACCAGGGTTTTCACCCCTCCACTTT	CASSPPGFSPLHF
NA	TRBV27	NA	TRBJ1-1	TGTGCCAGCAGCCGTCCGGATGGCACTGGGGGAGCTTTCTTT	CASSRPDGTGGAFF
NA	TRBV7-7	TRBD2	TRBJ2-1	TGTGCTAGCAGCCCCGAGCTAGCGGGAACCTACAATGAGCAGTTCTTC	CASSPELAGTYNEQFF
NA	TRBV10-3	NA	TRBJ1-2	TGTGCCATCAGTGGGGGATATGGCTACACCTTC	CAISGGYGYTF
NA	TRBV4-1	NA	TRBJ2-3	TGCGCCAGCAGCCAAGAGGGGTTTGGAGATACGCAGTATTTT	CASSQEGFGDTQYF
NA	TRBV10-3	NA	TRBJ2-7	TGTGCCATCAGTGACCTGTCGACCTACGAGCAGTACTTC	CAISDLSTYEQYF
NA	TRBV2	TRBD1	TRBJ2-7	TGTGCCAGCAGTCATACCGGGACAGGGAAACCAGGCGAGCAGTACTTC	CASSHTGTGKPGEQYF
NA	TRBV9	TRBD1	TRBJ1-2	TGTGCCAGCAGCGCCACGACAGGGAGCATAGGTGGCTACACCTTC	CASSATTGSIGGYTF
NA	TRBV11-2	TRBD1	TRBJ1-2	TGTGCCAGCAGCCTACCCGGGACAGGGGTTTTTGGCTACACCTTC	CASSLPGTGVFGYTF
NA	TRBV5-1	TRBD2	TRBJ2-2	TGCGCCAGCAGTCGACTAGCGGGGAACACCGGGGAGCTGTTTTTT	CASSRLAGNTGELFF
NA	TRBV7-9	TRBD2	TRBJ2-3	TGTGCCAGCAGCCGGGAGCGGGGAACAGATACGCAGTATTTT	CASSRERGTDTQYF
NA	TRBV19	TRBD1	TRBJ2-7	TGTGCCAGTAGTAGAGATTCCGGGACAGGAGGCTACGAGCAGTACTTC	CASSRDSGTGGYEQYF
NA	TRBV30	TRBD2	TRBJ2-5	TGTGCCTGGAGTGCCGGGGGGGGTAGGGAGACCCAGTACTTC	CAWSAGGGRETQYF
NA	TRBV29-1	TRBD1	TRBJ1-5	TGCAGCGCAACAGGGGGCAGCAATCAGCCCCAGCATTTT	CSATGGSNQPQHF
NA	TRBV19	TRBD2	TRBJ2-7	TGTGCCAGTAGTCCGGAGGGAGGGAGGGTATACTACGAGCAGTACTTC	CASSPEGGRVYYEQYF
once	TRBV19	NA	TRBJ1-5	TGTGCCAGTAGTATGCGGGGGCCCCAGCATTTT	CASSMRGPQHF
NA	TRBV6-5	NA	TRBJ1-5	TGTGCCAGCAGTATCGCACGGCAGCCCCAGCATTTT	CASSIARQPQHF
NA	TRBV7-3	TRBD1	TRBJ2-1	TGTGCCAGCAGCTCACAACCGGGACAGGGTTGGAATGAGCAGTTCTTC	CASSSQPGQGWNEQFF
NA	TRBV4-3	NA	TRBJ1-2	TGCGCCAGCAGCCCCCCCGGGGACCGATTCTATGGCTACACCTTC	CASSPPGDRFYGYTF
NA	TRBV5-1	NA	TRBJ2-1	TGCGCCAGTTCGGGCCTCAACGGCGATGAGCAGTTCTTC	CASSGLNGDEQFF
NA	TRBV10-3	TRBD1	TRBJ1-2	TGTGCCATCAATACAGGGGTAGGTGACTATGGCTACACCTTC	CAINTGVGDYGYTF
NA	TRBV9	NA	TRBJ2-7	TGTGCCAGCAGCGGGTCGGGACCGCAAGGTGAGCAGTACTTC	CASSGSGPQGEQYF
NA	TRBV7-9	NA	TRBJ2-3	TGTGCCAGCAGAGAAACAGATACGCAGTATTTT	CASRETDTQYF
once	TRBV28	NA	TRBJ2-7	TGTGCCAGCAGTTTCATGGACAGCTCCTACGAGCAGTACTTC	CASSFMDSSYEQYF
NA	TRBV15	TRBD2	TRBJ2-7	TGTGCCACCAGCCCCTTCGGGGGGGTTGGAGAGCAGTACTTC	CATSPFGGVGEQYF
once	TRBV5-1	NA	TRBJ2-7	TGCGCCAGCAGCATACCACCCCCGGGGGCATTACCCGAGCAGTACTTC	CASSIPPPGALPEQYF
NA	TRBV5-1	NA	TRBJ1-5	TGCGCCAGCAGCTTGGAGGGGCATAGCAATCAGCCCCAGCATTTT	CASSLEGHSNQPQHF
NA	TRBV6-6	TRBD1	TRBJ1-4	TGTGCCAGCAGTTACTTAACAGGGGACGAGGAAAAACTGTTTTTT	CASSYLTGDEEKLFF
NA	TRBV7-9	TRBD2	TRBJ2-1	TGTGCCAGCAGCCGTAGCGGGGAGATCTACAATGAGCAGTTCTTC	CASSRSGEIYNEQFF
NA	TRBV7-9	NA	TRBJ1-1	TGTGCCAGCAGCTCTGAAGAAACAGGACCGGCAAAATCGAACACTGAAGCTTTCTTT	CASSSEETGPAKSNTEAFF
NA	TRBV28	NA	TRBJ2-7	TGTGCCACCCGAGAACAGCGTCGGAGCCCCTACGAGCAGTACTTC	CATREQRRSPYEQYF
NA	TRBV30	TRBD2	TRBJ2-7	TGTGCCTGGAGTGCCAAACCTAGCGGGAAACGCCTCTACGAGCAGTACTTC	CAWSAKPSGKRLYEQYF
once	TRBV27	NA	TRBJ1-2	TGTGCCAGCAGTTCCGGGGTACTCTATGGCTACACCTTC	CASSSGVLYGYTF
once	TRBV5-1	NA	TRBJ2-5	TGCGCCAGCAGCTGGGTGAGCGGAGAGACCCAGTACTTC	CASSWVSGETQYF
NA	TRBV2	TRBD1	TRBJ1-5	TGTGCCAGCAGACCAGGGACAGGGGAACAGCCCCAGCATTTT	CASRPGTGEQPQHF